This TCR beta chain was observed in a study of T cells in women clearing cervical HPV infection. Germline V gives CDR1 DFQATT, CDR2 SNEGSKA (reference sequence). CDR3 size: 14 residues. Trimming pared 3 bases from V and 1 base from J, leaving 12 bases between. In the case of this clone: The CDR3 end is not reached by the read, which stops 3 residues before it; the germline J gene fills it in.

Repertoires were generated with immunoSEQ multiplex PCR, while TCRdb's copy carries only in-frame clones and drops some. The record lists tens of thousands of clones, of which the ten most abundant hold approximately 1%. This sequence was found in a woman between 18 and 69 years old with a cervical HPV16 infection that either progressed to CIN3+ or cleared (not recorded which). What was sequenced was blood buffy coat. V and J are TRBV20-1 and TRBJ1-1; perhaps TRBD1 as D (6 bases). The CDR3 bases that were read are TGCAGTGCTAGTCCCGCAGGGGAGAACACTGAA. This translates into CSASPAGENTE. The entire CDR3 reads CSASPAGENTEAFF.